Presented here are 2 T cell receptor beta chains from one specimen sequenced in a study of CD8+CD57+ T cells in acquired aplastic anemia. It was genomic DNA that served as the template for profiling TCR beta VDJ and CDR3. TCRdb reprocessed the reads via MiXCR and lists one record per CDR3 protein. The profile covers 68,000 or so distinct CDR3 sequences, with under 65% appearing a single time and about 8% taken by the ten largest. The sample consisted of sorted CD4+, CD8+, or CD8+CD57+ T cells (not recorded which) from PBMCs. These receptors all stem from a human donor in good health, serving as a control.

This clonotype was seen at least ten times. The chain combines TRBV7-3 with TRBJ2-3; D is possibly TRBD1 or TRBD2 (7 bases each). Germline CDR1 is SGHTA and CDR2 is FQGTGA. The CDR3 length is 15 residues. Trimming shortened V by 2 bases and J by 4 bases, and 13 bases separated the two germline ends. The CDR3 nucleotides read TGTGCCAGCAGCTTATCAGGGGGGGGCCCAGATACGCAGTATTTT. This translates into CASSLSGGGPDTQYF.

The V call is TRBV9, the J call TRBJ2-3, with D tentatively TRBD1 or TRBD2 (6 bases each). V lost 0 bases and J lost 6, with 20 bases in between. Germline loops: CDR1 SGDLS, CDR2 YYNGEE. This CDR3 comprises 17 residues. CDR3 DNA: TGTGCCAGCAGCGTAGGGGTGGTGGGGGGCGTTAGGGATACGCAGTATTTT. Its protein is CASSVGVVGGVRDTQYF.